These 27 T cell receptor beta chains were all obtained from the same sample, sequenced in a study of blood T cell repertoires in COVID-19. Clones were read by immunoSEQ multiplex PCR, and TCRdb kept only the in-frame ones, dropping some. The sample has some 97,000 clones, roughly nine tenths seen once. The sequencing input was peripheral blood. The source of these receptors is a man aged 45-60 years with active COVID-19.

The chain couples TRBV7-9 to TRBJ2-7; TRBD1 aligns across 9 bases. CDR1 and CDR2 from the germline V gene are SEHNR and FQNEAQ (reference sequence). The length of the CDR3 is 13 residues. The ends lost 5 bases at V and 2 bases at J; junction bases unmatched: 1. The CDR3 spells CASSRQGAYEQYF. DNA for the CDR3: TGTGCCAGCAGCCGACAGGGGGCCTACGAGCAGTACTTC.

The chain links TRBV27 to TRBJ2-7; 11 bases are shared with TRBD1. J gave up 5 bases and V 2 bases, and 17 bases lay outside the gene matches. In germline, CDR1 is MNHEY, CDR2 SMNVEV (reference sequence). This CDR3 contains 19 residues. The DNA for the CDR3 is TGTGCCAGCAGTTTACCGGGACAGGGGGAGGACGGGAGAGTCCACGAGCAGTACGTC. It is translated as CASSLPGQGEDGRVHEQYV.

This clone has a single count. The chain employs TRBV19 and TRBJ2-1; 7 bases are a match to TRBD2. This CDR3 is built from 15 residues. V was clipped by 4 bases and J by 7 bases; unmatched bases: 10. Germline loops: CDR1 LNHDA, CDR2 SQIVND (reference sequence). CDR3 protein: CASSRGVAGTNEQFF. The CDR3 DNA sequence: TGTGCCAGTAGTAGAGGGGTAGCGGGTACGAATGAGCAGTTCTTC.

CDR3 DNA sequence: TGTGCCAGCTCACCACTCACGGAGCAAGAGACCCAGTACTTC. Amino acids: CASSPLTEQETQYF. The chain uses TRBV18 and TRBJ2-5; no reliable D call. Trimming shortened V by 1 base and J by 2 bases, and 8 bases separated the two germline ends. Germline V CDR1 and CDR2: KGHSH, LQKENI. The CDR3 runs 14 residues.

This chain joins TRBV21-1 and TRBJ2-7; the table calls TRBD2, which could not be checked here. TRBV21-1 is given as a pseudogene. The CDR3 has 11 residues. The CDR3 sequence is CASSQLNEQYV. The CDR3 DNA follows: TGTGCCAGCAGCCAACTAAACGAGCAGTACGTC.

This clone was counted a few times. The chain couples TRBV7-8 to TRBJ1-2; TRBD1 matches at 8 bases. This CDR3 comprises 15 residues. Germline V gene lookup returns CDR1 SGHVS and CDR2 FQNEAQ. Trimming at V came to 5 bases and at J to 8 bases, leaving 13 bases not matched to a gene. CDR3 region: CASSPSGQESWGYTF. The DNA for the CDR3 is TGTGCCAGCAGCCCATCGGGACAGGAATCGTGGGGCTACACCTTC.

The V and J genes are TRBV2 and TRBJ2-2, with TRBD2 matching 8 bases. Germline assignment: CDR1 SNHLY and CDR2 FYNNEI. The V and J ends lost 5 bases and 1 base, in that order; junction bases with no gene match: 3. CDR3 length: 15 amino acids. The CDR3 region is CASSPLAGNTGELFF. The CDR3 DNA sequence: TGTGCCAGCAGTCCCCTAGCGGGGAACACCGGGGAGCTGTTTTTT.

The chain combines TRBV6-6 with TRBJ1-1; D might be TRBD1 (5 bases). The CDR3 contains 14 residues. The germline V gene encodes CDR1 MNHNY and CDR2 SVGAGI (reference sequence). V was pared by 7 bases and J by 0 bases, with 12 bases between. CDR3 nucleotide sequence: TGTGCCAGCATTGATAGACAGCTGAACACTGAAGCTTTCTTT. Its protein product is CASIDRQLNTEAFF.

This clone was found once. The V and J genes are TRBV2 and TRBJ2-1; 14 nucleotides align to TRBD2. The germline CDR1 and CDR2 sequences are SNHLY and FYNNEI. This CDR3 contains 15 residues. Trimming took 6 bases from V and 10 from J; bases not matched to a gene: 8. The CDR3 DNA follows: TGTGCCAGCAGGGAATCGGGACTAGCGGGAGAAGAGCAGTTCTTC. It codes for CASRESGLAGEEQFF. Together with reference TRBV2 and TRBJ2-1, the CDR3 gives the full variable domain: EPEVTQTPSHQVTQMGQEVILRCVPISNHLYFYWYRQILGQKVEFLVSFYNNEISEKSEIFDDQFSVERPDGSNFTLKIRSTKLEDSAMYFCASRESGLAGEEQFFGPGTRLTVL.

The J gene is TRBJ2-1, the V gene TRBV11-3; D is possibly TRBD1 (6 bases). This CDR3 is 13 amino acids long. V lost 7 bases to trimming and J lost 7 bases, with 14 bases between them. Germline CDR1 reads SGHNT; CDR2 reads YENEEA. Written as DNA, the CDR3 is TGTGCCAGCACCCCAGGGGCAGTGAATGAGCAGTTCTTC. Translation: CASTPGAVNEQFF.

The V gene is TRBV14, the J gene TRBJ2-1, with D perhaps TRBD2 (5 bases). The V gene lost 4 bases and the J gene lost 7 bases, with 20 bases spanning the gap. Germline CDR1 reads SGHDN; CDR2 reads FVKESK. CDR3 length equals 16 residues. DNA of the CDR3: TGTGCCAGCAGCCCGACTAAACCCCACCAGGAGAATGAGCAGTTCTTC. The encoded protein is CASSPTKPHQENEQFF.

The CDR3 sequence: CARRDRTNSPLHF. The DNA of the CDR3 is TGTGCCAGACGGGACAGGACAAATTCACCCCTCCACTTT. The rearrangement uses TRBV6-5 and TRBJ1-6; 8 positions agree with TRBD1. There are 13 residues in the CDR3. The V segment lost 9 bases and the J segment 7 bases; nucleotides outside the gene matches: 5. The germline CDR1 and CDR2 sequences are MNHEY and SVGAGI.

The chain employs TRBV6-1 and TRBJ2-2; D gene unclear. The CDR3 is 16 amino acids. Germline values: CDR1 MNHNS, CDR2 SASEGT. V lost 1 base, J lost 4 bases, and 13 bases lay in between. For the CDR3, the DNA is TGTGCCAGCAGTGAAGTTGACTCTCTGGGCACCGGGGAGCTGTTTTTT. Protein product: CASSEVDSLGTGELFF.

The chain is built from TRBV9 and TRBJ2-3; 8 nucleotides align to TRBD2. The V gene end was trimmed by 1 base and the J gene end by 2 bases; junction bases not matched to a gene: 3. Looked up from germline, CDR1 is SGDLS and CDR2 is YYNGEE. CDR3 length: 15 amino acids. The CDR3 sequence is CASSVFSGATDTQYF. In nucleotides, the CDR3 is TGTGCCAGCAGCGTATTTAGCGGGGCCACAGATACGCAGTATTTT. The whole variable domain, filled in from reference TRBV9 and TRBJ2-3, reads DSGVTQTPKHLITATGQRVTLRCSPRSGDLSVYWYQQSLDQGLQFLIQYYNGEERAKGNILERFSAQQFPDLHSELNLSSLELGDSALYFCASSVFSGATDTQYFGPGTRLTVL.

The V gene is TRBV11-1, the J gene TRBJ2-5, with D unclear. Germline CDR1 SGHAT, CDR2 FQDESV (reference sequence). CDR3 length: 13 residues. Trimming removed 5 bases from V and 5 bases from J, with 12 bases in between. The CDR3 region has the DNA TGTGCCAGCAGCAGAAAGTTCGGGGAGACCCAGTACTTC. Protein sequence: CASSRKFGETQYF.

The chain employs TRBV5-1 and TRBJ2-2, with D possibly being TRBD1 (5 bases). Germline loops: CDR1 SGHRS, CDR2 YFSETQ. V was trimmed by 6 bases and J by 5 bases, leaving 11 bases between them. CDR3 size: 13 residues. This CDR3 is CASTPSGTGELFF. The DNA of the CDR3 is TGCGCCAGCACTCCATCAGGGACCGGGGAGCTGTTTTTT.

The chain links TRBV6-1 to TRBJ2-1, with D perhaps TRBD2 (6 bases). V lost 2 bases, J lost 0 bases, and 8 bases lay in between. Germline CDR1 is MNHNS and CDR2 is SASEGT. CDR3 size: 15 residues. The CDR3 nucleotides read TGTGCCAGCAGTGAATTGGGGGGCTCCTACAATGAGCAGTTCTTC. The encoded protein is CASSELGGSYNEQFF.

The rearrangement uses TRBV5-1 and TRBJ2-5; the D gene is possibly TRBD2 (5 bases). Between the trimmed V and J ends, which lost 4 bases and 4 bases, there was a span of 14 bases. CDR1 and CDR2 from the germline V gene are SGHRS and YFSETQ. This CDR3 contains 14 residues. DNA of the CDR3: TGCGCCAGCAGCCCAGCGGACGGAAGAGAGACCCAGTACTTC. Protein product: CASSPADGRETQYF. The full variable domain, its missing parts supplied by reference TRBV5-1 and TRBJ2-5, is KAGVTQTPRYLIKTRGQQVTLSCSPISGHRSVSWYQQTPGQGLQFLFEYFSETQRNKGNFPGRFSGRQFSNSRSEMNVSTLELGDSALYLCASSPADGRETQYFGPGTRLLVL.

This clone appeared a few times. The chain employs TRBV7-2 and TRBJ1-2; D unresolved. Trimming cost V 1 base and J 7 bases, with 16 bases left between them. Looked up from germline, CDR1 is SGHTA and CDR2 is FQGNSA. This CDR3 spans 15 amino acids. The DNA of the CDR3 is TGTGCCAGCAGCTTAGAGGCGGGGTTTGTTTCTGGCTACACCTTC. Its translation is CASSLEAGFVSGYTF.

The gene calls are TRBV28 and TRBJ2-1, with D perhaps TRBD1 (6 bases). The CDR3 contains 16 residues. V was shortened by 6 bases and J by 3 bases, with 18 bases between the two germline ends. Germline V gives CDR1 MDHEN, CDR2 SYDVKM. The CDR3 DNA is TGTGCCAGCAGCCCCCCAGGGGCGGACCACTACAATGAGCAGTTCTTC. It encodes CASSPPGADHYNEQFF.

This clone was detected once. The V gene is TRBV7-3, the J gene TRBJ2-5; TRBD2 agrees at 8 bases. Looked up from germline, CDR1 is SGHTA and CDR2 is FQGTGA. This CDR3 is built from 17 residues. V lost 1 base, J lost 1 base, and 8 bases stayed unmatched. The CDR3 loop is CASSLMRRGGPQETQYF. DNA of the CDR3: TGTGCCAGCAGCTTAATGAGACGGGGGGGCCCCCAAGAGACCCAGTACTTC.

This sequence joins TRBV20-1 and TRBJ1-5; TRBD1 might be the D (6 bases). The germline V gene encodes CDR1 DFQATT and CDR2 SNEGSKA (reference sequence). Trimming cost V 3 bases and J 4 bases, with 16 bases left between them. There are 15 residues in the CDR3. CDR3 sequence: CSASISSQGNQPQHF. In nucleotides, the CDR3 is TGCAGTGCTAGTATCTCGAGCCAGGGGAATCAGCCCCAGCATTTT.

CDR3 bases: TGTGCCTGGAGCCCAGGGTGGAAAATTTACTTC. Translating it yields CAWSPGWKIYF. The V call is TRBV30, the J call TRBJ2-4; D is possibly TRBD1 (5 bases). The V end was cut by 3 bases, the J end by 16 bases, with 16 bases between. The CDR3 length is 11 residues. The germline gives CDR1 GTSNPN, CDR2 SVGIG (reference sequence). Full variable domain (outside the CDR3, taken from reference TRBV30 and TRBJ2-4): SQTIHQWPATLVQPVGSPLSLECTVEGTSNPNLYWYRQAAGRGLQLLFYSVGIGQISSEVPQNLSASRPQDRQFILSSKKLLLSDSGFYLCAWSPGWKIYFGAGTRLSVL.

The rearrangement links TRBV2 to TRBJ2-5; 10 nucleotides match TRBD2. The trim removed 7 bases at V and 1 base at J, leaving 6 bases unmatched. The length of the CDR3 is 15 residues. The germline CDR1 and CDR2 sequences are SNHLY and FYNNEI. CDR3 sequence reads: CASTGQRGGQETQYF. The CDR3 DNA follows: TGTGCCAGCACCGGCCAGCGGGGGGGCCAAGAGACCCAGTACTTC.

Written as DNA, the CDR3 is TGCAGCGTTAGGACGGACACGGACGAGCAGTACGTC. Amino acid sequence: CSVRTDTDEQYV. This chain joins TRBV29-1 and TRBJ2-7; maybe TRBD1 (5 bases). Germline V gives CDR1 SQVTM, CDR2 ANQGSEA. V lost 5 bases and J 5 bases, leaving 13 bases between the germline ends. This CDR3 region has 12 residues.

This clone was recorded only once. The rearrangement joins TRBV12-3 or TRBV12-4 to TRBJ2-1, with D possibly being TRBD2 (5 bases). V dropped 6 bases and J dropped 10 bases, with 16 bases sitting between them. CDR3 size: 13 residues. CDR3 residues: CASSPRPRGEQFF. The CDR3 coding sequence is TGTGCCAGCAGCCCGAGGCCTCGCGGGGAGCAGTTCTTC.

In the case of this clone: One junction end disagrees with the germline gene, perhaps due to a read error. The rearrangement links TRBV5-5 to TRBJ2-1; D is undetermined. The CDR3 extends over 15 amino acids. Germline values: CDR1 SGHKS, CDR2 YYEKEE (reference sequence). CDR3 bases: TGTGCCAGCAGCTTGGCCCCAAACTCCCACAATGAGCAGTTCTTC. It specifies CASSLAPNSHNEQFF.